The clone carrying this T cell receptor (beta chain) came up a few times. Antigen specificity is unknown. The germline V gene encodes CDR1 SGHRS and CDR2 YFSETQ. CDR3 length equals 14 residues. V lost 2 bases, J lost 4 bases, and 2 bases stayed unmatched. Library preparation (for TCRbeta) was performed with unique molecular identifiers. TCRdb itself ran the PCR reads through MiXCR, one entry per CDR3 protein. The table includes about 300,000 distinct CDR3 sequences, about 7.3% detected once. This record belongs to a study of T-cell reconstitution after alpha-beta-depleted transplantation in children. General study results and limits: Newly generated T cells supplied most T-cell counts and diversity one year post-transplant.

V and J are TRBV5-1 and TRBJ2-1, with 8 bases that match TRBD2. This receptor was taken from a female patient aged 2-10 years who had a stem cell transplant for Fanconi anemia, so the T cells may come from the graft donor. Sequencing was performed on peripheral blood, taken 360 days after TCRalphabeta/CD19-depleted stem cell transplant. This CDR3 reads CASSFTGGYNEQFF. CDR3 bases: TGCGCCAGCAGCTTTACGGGGGGGTACAATGAGCAGTTCTTC.